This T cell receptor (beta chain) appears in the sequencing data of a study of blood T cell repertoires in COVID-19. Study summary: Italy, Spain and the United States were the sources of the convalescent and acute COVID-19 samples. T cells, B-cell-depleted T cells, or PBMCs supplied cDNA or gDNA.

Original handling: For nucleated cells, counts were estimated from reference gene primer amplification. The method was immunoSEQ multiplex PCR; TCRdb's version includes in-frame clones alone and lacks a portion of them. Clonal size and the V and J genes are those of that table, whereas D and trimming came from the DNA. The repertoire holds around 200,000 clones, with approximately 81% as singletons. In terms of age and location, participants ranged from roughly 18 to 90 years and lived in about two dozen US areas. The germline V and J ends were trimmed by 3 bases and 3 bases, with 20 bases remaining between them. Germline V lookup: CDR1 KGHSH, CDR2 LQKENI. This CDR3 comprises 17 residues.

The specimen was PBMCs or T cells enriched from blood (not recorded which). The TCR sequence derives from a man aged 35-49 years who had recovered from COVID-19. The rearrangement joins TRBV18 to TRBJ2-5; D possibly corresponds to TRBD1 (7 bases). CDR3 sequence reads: CASSPREKTGTEETQYF. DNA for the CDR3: TGTGCCAGCTCACCGAGGGAAAAGACAGGGACTGAAGAGACCCAGTACTTC. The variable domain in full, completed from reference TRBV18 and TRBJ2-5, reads NAGVMQNPRHLVRRRGQEARLRCSPMKGHSHVYWYRQLPEEGLKFMVYLQKENIIDESGMPKERFSAEFPKEGPSILRIQQVVRGDSAAYFCASSPREKTGTEETQYFGPGTRLLVL.